This T cell receptor (beta chain) was found in a study of shared clonotypes between healthy human individuals. Several immunoSEQ plates held equal portions of the genomic DNA taken from each subset. The table came from immunoSEQ multiplex PCR; TCRdb's copy has only in-frame clones and leaves some out. The sample yields a few million clones, 90% to 97% seen once. Sequenced: naive CD4+ T cells sorted from blood. The subset here: CD45RA+ positively selected. This TCR came from a man aged 18-30 years in good health.

CDR3 sequence: CASSLVAVYGTDTQYF. DNA for the CDR3: TGCGCCAGCAGCTTGGTGGCAGTATATGGCACAGATACGCAGTATTTT. V is TRBV5-1 and J is TRBJ2-3; D gene ambiguous. CDR3 length: 16 residues. V was shortened by 0 bases and J by 1 base, with 12 bases between the two germline ends. From germline, CDR1 is SGHRS and CDR2 YFSETQ.